The entry that follows covers one T cell receptor (beta chain) sequence. Its recognized antigen is unknown. No much larger clone exists at a distance of one base, and base qualities are not known. The germline ends are 7 bases apart after V is trimmed by 1 base and J by 6 bases. The CDR3, cysteine through phenylalanine, is 12 amino acids long. The entry retains the CDR3 DNA only, 36 bases that are in frame from base 1. The germline V gene supplies CDR1 SGHVS and CDR2 FNYEAQ. This record belongs to a study of cytomegalovirus exposure and HLA in healthy donors (dated by TCRdb to the late 2010s). Some background on the complete study: According to a later analysis, one platform produced both the 120 validation repertoires and the 550 to 800 repertoires of the first cohort. High-throughput TCR immunosequencing, statistical association of individual TCRs with disease status, and machine learning were combined to predict cytomegalovirus infection status. In addition to the first cohort of 666 subjects, a separate validation cohort of about 120 different subjects was used. The study was designed to test whether signatures of past pathogen exposure could be identified by cataloging public T cell receptors. The research as a whole found: All 120 repertoires were used to score co-occurrence in the validation cohort in a later analysis, because that analysis had no HLA typing for the cohort. Most TCR sequences were seen in very few donors, while some public TCRs were found in many individuals. A few of the identified cytomegalovirus-associated TCR beta chains were confirmed in vitro to be specific for cytomegalovirus antigens. Subsequent analysis determined that TCRs grouped into clusters in the first cohort also showed a tendency toward co-occurrence across the 130 or so validation repertoires, and approximately 94% of cluster scores exceeded 0. The authors suggested that the approach could potentially be extended to other disease states and immunological phenotypes. The classifier was reported to diagnose cytomegalovirus status with high specificity and sensitivity in both the original and validation cohorts. The study gave a list of about 160 TCR beta chains associated with cytomegalovirus.

Separate from the roughly 630-subject first cohort, the validation cohort of 120 subjects was the group to which the donors belonged. Library creation used the immunoSEQ multiplex PCR assay. From the authors' description of their analysis: A statistical classification framework was built to diagnose cytomegalovirus status from the catalog of TCR beta chain sequences. The source is immuneACCESS, and TCRdb retained only in-frame sequences with V and J called. Part of the clones is not carried over; for the studies checked, unresolved V genes explain less than half of this, and the remainder is unexplained. The V and J calls and the clone size are those of that table, but D and trimming were determined from the DNA. The sample records roughly 140,000 clones, around 86% of which are singletons. The leading ten clones occupy 8.7% of the sample.

Sequencing was done on a sample of PBMCs. The origin of this receptor is a man between 18 and 29 years old in good health and CMV-seropositive. Recombination connected TRBV7-6 to TRBJ2-7, with no reliable assignment of the D segment. The CDR3 reads CASSLDMAEQYF. Read as DNA, the sequence is TGTGCCAGCAGCTTAGATATGGCCGAGCAGTACTTC.